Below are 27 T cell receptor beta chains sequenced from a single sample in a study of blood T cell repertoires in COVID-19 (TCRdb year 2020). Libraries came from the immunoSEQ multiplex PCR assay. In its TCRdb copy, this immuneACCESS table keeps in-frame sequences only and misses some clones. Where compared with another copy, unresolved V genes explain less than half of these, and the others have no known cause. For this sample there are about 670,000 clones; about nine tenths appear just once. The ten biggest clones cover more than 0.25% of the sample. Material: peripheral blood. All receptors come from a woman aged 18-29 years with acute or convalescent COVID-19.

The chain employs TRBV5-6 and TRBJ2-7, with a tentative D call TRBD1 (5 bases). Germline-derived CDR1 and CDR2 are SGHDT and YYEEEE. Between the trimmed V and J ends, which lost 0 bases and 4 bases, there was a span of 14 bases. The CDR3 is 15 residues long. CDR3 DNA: TGTGCCAGCAGCTTGGGCCAGGGTAAACTTTACGAGCAGTACTTC. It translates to CASSLGQGKLYEQYF.

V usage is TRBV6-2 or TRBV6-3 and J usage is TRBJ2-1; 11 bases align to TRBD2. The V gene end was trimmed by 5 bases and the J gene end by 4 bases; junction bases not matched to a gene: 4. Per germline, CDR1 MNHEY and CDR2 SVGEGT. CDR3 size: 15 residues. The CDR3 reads CASSVAGGDYNEQFF. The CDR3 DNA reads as TGTGCCAGCAGTGTAGCGGGGGGGGATTACAATGAGCAGTTCTTC.

CDR3 loop: CASTHNPGTAPNSPLHF. DNA of the CDR3: TGTGCCAGCACCCACAACCCCGGGACAGCGCCAAATTCACCCCTCCACTTT. J is TRBJ1-6 and V is TRBV9, with TRBD1 matching over 7 bases. This CDR3 contains 17 residues. Germline lookup yields CDR1 SGDLS and CDR2 YYNGEE. Trimming removed 6 bases from V and 7 bases from J; junction bases left unmatched: 16.

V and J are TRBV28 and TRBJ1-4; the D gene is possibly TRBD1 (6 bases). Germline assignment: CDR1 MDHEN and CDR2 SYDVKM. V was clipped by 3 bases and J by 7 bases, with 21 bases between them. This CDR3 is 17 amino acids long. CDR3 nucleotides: TGTGCCAGCAGTTTGCCGGGACAAGGCGGGTCCGGTGAAAAACTGTTTTTT. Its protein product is CASSLPGQGGSGEKLFF.

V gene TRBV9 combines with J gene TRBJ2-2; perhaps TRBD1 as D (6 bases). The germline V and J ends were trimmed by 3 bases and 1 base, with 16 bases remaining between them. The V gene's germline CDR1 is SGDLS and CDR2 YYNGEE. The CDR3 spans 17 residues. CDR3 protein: CASSANRDGMNTGELFF. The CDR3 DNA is TGTGCCAGCAGCGCCAACAGGGATGGAATGAACACCGGGGAGCTGTTTTTT.

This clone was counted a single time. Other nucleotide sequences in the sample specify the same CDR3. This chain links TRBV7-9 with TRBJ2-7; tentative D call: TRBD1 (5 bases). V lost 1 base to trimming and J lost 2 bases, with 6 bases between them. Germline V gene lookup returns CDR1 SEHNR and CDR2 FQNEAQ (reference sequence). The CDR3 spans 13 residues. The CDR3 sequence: CASSLGQPYEQYF. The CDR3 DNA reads TGTGCCAGCAGCTTAGGACAGCCCTACGAGCAGTACTTC.

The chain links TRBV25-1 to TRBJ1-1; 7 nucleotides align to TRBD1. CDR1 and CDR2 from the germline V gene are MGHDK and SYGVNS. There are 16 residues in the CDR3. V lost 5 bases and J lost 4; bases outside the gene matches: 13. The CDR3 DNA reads TGTGCCAGCAGTTTCAGGGGACAGTCGATACCCACTGAAGCTTTCTTT. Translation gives CASSFRGQSIPTEAFF.

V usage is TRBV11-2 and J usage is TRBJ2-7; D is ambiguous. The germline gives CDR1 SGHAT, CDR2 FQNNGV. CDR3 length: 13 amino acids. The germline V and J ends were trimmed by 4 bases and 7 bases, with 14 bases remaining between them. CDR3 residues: CASSSLSRGEQYF. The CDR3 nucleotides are TGTGCCAGCAGCTCCCTATCACGAGGAGAGCAGTACTTC.

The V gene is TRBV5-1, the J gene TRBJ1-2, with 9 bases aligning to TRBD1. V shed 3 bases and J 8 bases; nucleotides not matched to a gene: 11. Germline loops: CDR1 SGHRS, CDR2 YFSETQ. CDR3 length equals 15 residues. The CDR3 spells CASSSYTGGAWGYTF. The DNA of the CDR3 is TGCGCCAGCAGCTCATACACAGGGGGCGCTTGGGGCTACACCTTC.

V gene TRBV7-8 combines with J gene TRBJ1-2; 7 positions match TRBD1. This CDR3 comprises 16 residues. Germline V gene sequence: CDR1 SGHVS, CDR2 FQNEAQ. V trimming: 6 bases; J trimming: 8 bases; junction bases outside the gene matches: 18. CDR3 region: CASRPVGDSLVEGYTF. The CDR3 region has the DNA TGTGCCAGCAGGCCGGTGGGGGACAGCCTCGTGGAGGGCTACACCTTC.

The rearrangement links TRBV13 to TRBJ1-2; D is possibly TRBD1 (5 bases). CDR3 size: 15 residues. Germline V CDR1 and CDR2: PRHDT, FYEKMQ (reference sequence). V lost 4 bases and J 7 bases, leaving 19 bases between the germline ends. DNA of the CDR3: TGTGCCAGCAGCTCAGGCGGGGGTCCGGGGTTTGGCTACACCTTC. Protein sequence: CASSSGGGPGFGYTF.

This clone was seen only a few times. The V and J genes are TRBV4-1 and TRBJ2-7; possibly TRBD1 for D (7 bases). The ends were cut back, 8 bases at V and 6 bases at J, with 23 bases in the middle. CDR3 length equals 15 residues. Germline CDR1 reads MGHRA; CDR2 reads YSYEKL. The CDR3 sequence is CASAGGTENPIEQYF. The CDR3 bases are TGCGCCAGCGCTGGGGGGACAGAGAACCCTATCGAGCAGTACTTC.

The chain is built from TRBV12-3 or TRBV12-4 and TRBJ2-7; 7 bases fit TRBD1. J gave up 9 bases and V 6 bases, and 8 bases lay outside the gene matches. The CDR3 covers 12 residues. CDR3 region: CASSAGGSGQYF. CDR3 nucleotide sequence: TGTGCCAGCAGCGCAGGGGGTTCGGGGCAGTACTTC.

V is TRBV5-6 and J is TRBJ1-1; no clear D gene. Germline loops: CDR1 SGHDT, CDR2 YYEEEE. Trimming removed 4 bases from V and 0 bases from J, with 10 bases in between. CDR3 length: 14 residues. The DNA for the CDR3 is TGTGCCAGCAGCCCCGGGAGGTTGAACACTGAAGCTTTCTTT. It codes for CASSPGRLNTEAFF.

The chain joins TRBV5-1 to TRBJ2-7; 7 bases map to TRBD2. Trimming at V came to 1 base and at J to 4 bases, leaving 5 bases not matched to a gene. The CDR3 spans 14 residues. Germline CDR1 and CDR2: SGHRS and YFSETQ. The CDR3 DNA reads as TGCGCCAGCAGCTTGTCTAGCGGAGAGTACGAGCAGTACTTC. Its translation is CASSLSSGEYEQYF.

Written as DNA, the CDR3 is TGCGCCAGCAGCTTGGTACCAGGGGTCGAGCAGTACTTC. It yields the protein CASSLVPGVEQYF. This chain uses TRBV5-1 with TRBJ2-7, with D maybe TRBD1 (6 bases). Trimming shortened V by 0 bases and J by 6 bases, and 10 bases separated the two germline ends. Germline V gene data show CDR1 as SGHRS and CDR2 as YFSETQ. This CDR3 has 13 residues.

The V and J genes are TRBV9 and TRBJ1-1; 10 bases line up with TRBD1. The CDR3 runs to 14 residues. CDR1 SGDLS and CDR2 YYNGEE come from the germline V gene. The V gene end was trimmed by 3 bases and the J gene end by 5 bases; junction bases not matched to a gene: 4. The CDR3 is CASSAGQGGTEAFF. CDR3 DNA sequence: TGTGCCAGCAGCGCCGGACAGGGGGGAACTGAAGCTTTCTTT.

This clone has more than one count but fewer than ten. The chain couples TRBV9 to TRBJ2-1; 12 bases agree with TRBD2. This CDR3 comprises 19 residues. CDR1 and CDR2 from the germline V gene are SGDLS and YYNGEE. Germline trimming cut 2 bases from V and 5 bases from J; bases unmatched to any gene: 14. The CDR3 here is CASSVSPASGGAVHNEQFF. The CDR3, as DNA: TGTGCCAGCAGCGTGAGCCCGGCTAGCGGGGGGGCCGTCCACAATGAGCAGTTCTTC.

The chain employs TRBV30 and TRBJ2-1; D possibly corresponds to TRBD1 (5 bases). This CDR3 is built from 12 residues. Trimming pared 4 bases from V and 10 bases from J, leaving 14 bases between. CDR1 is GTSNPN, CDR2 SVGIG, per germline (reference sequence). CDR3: CAWKQGMREQFF. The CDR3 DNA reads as TGTGCCTGGAAGCAGGGAATGAGGGAGCAGTTCTTC. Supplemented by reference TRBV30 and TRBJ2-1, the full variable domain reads SQTIHQWPATLVQPVGSPLSLECTVEGTSNPNLYWYRQAAGRGLQLLFYSVGIGQISSEVPQNLSASRPQDRQFILSSKKLLLSDSGFYLCAWKQGMREQFFGPGTRLTVL.

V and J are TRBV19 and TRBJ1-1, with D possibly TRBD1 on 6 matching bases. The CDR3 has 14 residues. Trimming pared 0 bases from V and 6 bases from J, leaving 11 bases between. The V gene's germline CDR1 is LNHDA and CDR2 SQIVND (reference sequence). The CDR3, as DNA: TGTGCCAGTAGTATAGATCTTGGGGGCCCTGAAGCTTTCTTT. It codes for CASSIDLGGPEAFF.

As DNA, the CDR3 is TGTGCCAGCTCACAGTGCTCTGCGTGTACGCAGTATTTT. Translation gives CASSQCSACTQYF. This sequence joins TRBV18 and TRBJ2-3; D is undetermined. This CDR3 is built from 13 residues. Germline V gene sequence: CDR1 KGHSH, CDR2 LQKENI. The V end was cut by 4 bases, the J end by 8 bases, with 13 bases between.

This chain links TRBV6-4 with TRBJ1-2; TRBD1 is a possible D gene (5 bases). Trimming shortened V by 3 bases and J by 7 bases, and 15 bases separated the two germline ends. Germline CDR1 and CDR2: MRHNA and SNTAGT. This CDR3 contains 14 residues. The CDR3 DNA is TGTGCCAGCAGTGAATACAGGACAAGAGGTGGCTACACCTTC. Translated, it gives CASSEYRTRGGYTF.

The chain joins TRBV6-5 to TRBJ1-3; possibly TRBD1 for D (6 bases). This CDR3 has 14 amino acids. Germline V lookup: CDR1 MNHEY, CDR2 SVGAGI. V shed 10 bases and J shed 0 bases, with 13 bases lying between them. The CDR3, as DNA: TGTGCCACGTATTTACAGGGCTCTGGAAACACCATATATTTT. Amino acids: CATYLQGSGNTIYF.

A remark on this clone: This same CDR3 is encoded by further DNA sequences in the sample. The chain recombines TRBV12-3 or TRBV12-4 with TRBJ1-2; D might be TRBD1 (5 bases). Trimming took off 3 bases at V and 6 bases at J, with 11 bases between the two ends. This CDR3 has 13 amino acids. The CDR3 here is CASSFGQGNGYTF. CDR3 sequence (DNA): TGTGCCAGCAGTTTCGGGCAGGGTAATGGCTACACCTTC.

CDR3 region: CASTPGGGGTEAFF. The CDR3, as DNA: TGTGCCAGCACTCCCGGGGGGGGCGGCACTGAAGCTTTCTTT. This chain links TRBV6-5 with TRBJ1-1; tentatively, D is TRBD1 (6 bases). Trimming removed 7 bases at V and 4 bases at J, with 16 bases between. The CDR3 has 14 residues. Germline values: CDR1 MNHEY, CDR2 SVGAGI.

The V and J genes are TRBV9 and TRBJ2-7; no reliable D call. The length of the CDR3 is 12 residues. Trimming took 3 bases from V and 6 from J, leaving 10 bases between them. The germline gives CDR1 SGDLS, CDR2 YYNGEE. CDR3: CASSGPLSEQYF. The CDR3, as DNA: TGTGCCAGCAGCGGCCCCTTGAGCGAGCAGTACTTC.

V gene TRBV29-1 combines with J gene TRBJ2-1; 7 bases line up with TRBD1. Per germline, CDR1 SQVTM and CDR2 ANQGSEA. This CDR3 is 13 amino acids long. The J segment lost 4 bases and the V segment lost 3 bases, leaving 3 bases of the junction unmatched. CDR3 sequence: CSVEGTAYNEQFF. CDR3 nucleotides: TGCAGCGTTGAGGGGACAGCATACAATGAGCAGTTCTTC.